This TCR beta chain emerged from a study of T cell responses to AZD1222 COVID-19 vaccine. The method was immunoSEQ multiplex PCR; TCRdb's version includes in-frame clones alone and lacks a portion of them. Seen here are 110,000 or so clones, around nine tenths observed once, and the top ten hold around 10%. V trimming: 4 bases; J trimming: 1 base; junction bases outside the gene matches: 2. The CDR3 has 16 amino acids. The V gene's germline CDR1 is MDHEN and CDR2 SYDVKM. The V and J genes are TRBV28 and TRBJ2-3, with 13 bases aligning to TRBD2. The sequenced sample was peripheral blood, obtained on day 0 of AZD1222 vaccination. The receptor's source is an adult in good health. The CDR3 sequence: CASSSGTSGGTDTQYF. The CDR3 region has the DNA TGTGCCAGCAGTTCGGGGACTAGCGGGGGCACAGATACGCAGTATTTT.